These 30 T cell receptor beta chains were all obtained from the same sample, sequenced in a study. TCRdb reprocessed the RT-PCR reads with MiXCR, giving one entry per CDR3 protein. The sample consists of about 700,000 distinct CDR3 sequences, 12% to 15% of them appearing once. Sequenced input: memory CD4+ T cells from blood. All receptors derive from a female donor in good health, serving as a healthy control.

This chain joins TRBV6-6 and TRBJ2-3, with TRBD2 as a possible D gene (5 bases). The germline V gene encodes CDR1 MNHNY and CDR2 SVGAGI (reference sequence). V lost 6 bases and J lost 1, with 14 bases in between. This CDR3 has 15 amino acids. The CDR3 loop is CASSRPGRGTDTQYF. CDR3 nucleotides: TGTGCCAGCAGCAGACCGGGAAGAGGCACAGATACGCAGTATTTT.

The chain has TRBV29-1 and TRBJ2-7, with 9 bases identical to TRBD1. This CDR3 is 13 amino acids long. Germline values: CDR1 SQVTM, CDR2 ANQGSEA. V lost 6 bases to trimming and J lost 5 bases; unmatched junction nucleotides: 8. CDR3 amino acids: CSVQQGAMNEQYF. DNA for the CDR3: TGCAGCGTCCAACAGGGGGCGATGAACGAGCAGTACTTC.

The table lists this clonotype with a few counts. The V call is TRBV3-1, the J call TRBJ2-1; perhaps TRBD1 as D (6 bases). CDR3 length: 13 residues. Germline CDR1 LGHDT, CDR2 YNNKEL (reference sequence). Deletions cut 4 bases from V and 7 bases from J, with 11 bases between. CDR3: CASSRTELNEQFF. The CDR3 coding sequence is TGTGCCAGCAGCCGGACAGAGTTGAATGAGCAGTTCTTC.

This clonotype was seen many times. This rearrangement joins TRBV29-1 to TRBJ2-1; the D is unclear. The germline gives CDR1 SQVTM, CDR2 ANQGSEA. The length of the CDR3 is 13 residues. Trimming left V 5 bases short and J 0 bases short, with 8 bases between. This CDR3 reads CSVQAGSYNEQFF. CDR3 sequence (DNA): TGCAGCGTTCAGGCCGGCTCCTACAATGAGCAGTTCTTC.

In its sample, this clonotype was seen a few times. CDR3 loop: CASSIDLQGRGEQYF. The CDR3 DNA follows: TGTGCCAGTAGTATAGACCTACAGGGTAGAGGAGAGCAGTACTTC. The V gene is TRBV19, the J gene TRBJ2-7; maybe TRBD1 (6 bases). This CDR3 is built from 15 residues. Trimming pared 0 bases from V and 7 bases from J, leaving 16 bases between. CDR1 LNHDA and CDR2 SQIVND come from the germline V gene (reference sequence).

This clonotype was detected once. This chain connects TRBV29-1 to TRBJ1-3; D is ambiguous. The CDR3 runs 14 residues. CDR1 is SQVTM and CDR2 is ANQGSEA in the germline V gene. Deletions cut 5 bases from V and 2 bases from J, with 13 bases between. Here the CDR3 DNA reads TGCAGCGTTTTGGGAGAAACGGCTGGAAACACCATATATTTT. Translated: CSVLGETAGNTIYF.

There are many counts of this clonotype. The V and J genes are TRBV5-1 and TRBJ2-5, with 12 nucleotides matching TRBD2. Trimming removed 7 bases from V and 0 bases from J; junction bases left unmatched: 4. Germline-derived CDR1 and CDR2 are SGHRS and YFSETQ. This CDR3 is built from 15 residues. The CDR3 bases are TGCGCCAGCGGACTAGCGGGATCGTACCAAGAGACCCAGTACTTC. Amino acid sequence: CASGLAGSYQETQYF.

This clonotype was detected ten times or more. This chain connects TRBV29-1 to TRBJ2-5; 12 bases line up with TRBD2. The germline V gene encodes CDR1 SQVTM and CDR2 ANQGSEA. CDR3 length: 17 amino acids. The trim removed 2 bases at V and 5 bases at J, leaving 12 bases unmatched. The CDR3: CSVERTSGAYRVETQYF. The CDR3 region has the DNA TGCAGCGTTGAAAGGACTAGCGGGGCCTACCGGGTGGAGACCCAGTACTTC.

This clonotype turned up a few times. The gene calls are TRBV12-3 or TRBV12-4 and TRBJ1-2, with 8 bases that match TRBD1. The CDR3 consists of 16 residues. J lost 4 bases, V lost 2 bases, and 9 bases had no gene match. Written as DNA, the CDR3 is TGTGCCAGCAGTTTATACATGGGACAGGAGGCCTATGGCTACACCTTC. Protein sequence: CASSLYMGQEAYGYTF.

The V gene is TRBV18, the J gene TRBJ2-4, with D uncertain. This CDR3 comprises 15 residues. Between the trimmed V and J ends, which lost 3 bases and 0 bases, there was a span of 9 bases. From germline, CDR1 is KGHSH and CDR2 LQKENI. CDR3 loop: CASSPGQLAKNIQYF. The CDR3 DNA follows: TGTGCCAGCTCACCCGGGCAACTAGCCAAAAACATTCAGTACTTC.

The chain's CDR3 is CASKGGLTNTGELFF. CDR3 DNA: TGTGCCAGCAAAGGGGGGCTCACGAACACCGGGGAGCTGTTTTTT. The V and J genes are TRBV11-1 and TRBJ2-2; D might be TRBD1 or TRBD2, each matching 6 bases. V was clipped by 7 bases and J by 0 bases, with 12 bases between them. Per the germline V gene, CDR1 is SGHAT and CDR2 is FQDESV (reference sequence). The CDR3 has 15 amino acids.

The chain uses TRBV10-3 and TRBJ2-1, with 7 bases matching TRBD1. This CDR3 region has 15 residues. Germline CDR1 and CDR2: ENHRY and SYGVKD. The V gene end was trimmed by 2 bases and the J gene end by 6 bases; junction bases not matched to a gene: 7. In DNA, the CDR3 is TGTGCCATCAGTGAGCCAAACAGGGGTACCAATGAGCAGTTCTTC. Translation: CAISEPNRGTNEQFF.

This clonotype appeared many times. The chain employs TRBV20-1 and TRBJ2-5; 7 bases map to TRBD2. Germline loops: CDR1 DFQATT, CDR2 SNEGSKA (reference sequence). CDR3 length: 17 residues. With 5 bases clipped from V and 4 bases from J, the junction kept 19 bases outside the gene matches. CDR3 sequence reads: CSAPPSEGGIGVETQYF. DNA for the CDR3: TGCAGTGCTCCCCCATCGGAGGGAGGGATTGGTGTAGAGACCCAGTACTTC.

This chain uses TRBV20-1 with TRBJ1-1; the D is unclear. Germline V lookup: CDR1 DFQATT, CDR2 SNEGSKA (reference sequence). With 5 bases removed from V and 1 base from J, the gap between germline ends came to 11 bases. The CDR3 is 13 amino acids. The CDR3, as DNA: TGCAGTGCTTCAGAGTCGGGGAACACTGAAGCTTTCTTT. It codes for CSASESGNTEAFF.

V usage is TRBV7-8 and J usage is TRBJ2-2; 11 bases fit TRBD2. There are 18 residues in the CDR3. V was pared by 5 bases and J by 4 bases, with 12 bases of the junction left unmatched. CDR1 and CDR2 from the germline V gene are SGHVS and FQNEAQ. CDR3 bases: TGTGCCAGCAGCCGTGGCTTAGCGGGAGGGCCGAGCACCGGGGAGCTGTTTTTT. Residues: CASSRGLAGGPSTGELFF. Together with reference TRBV7-8 and TRBJ2-2, the CDR3 gives the full variable domain: GAGVSQSPRYKVAKRGQDVALRCDPISGHVSLFWYQQALGQGPEFLTYFQNEAQLDKSGLPSDRFFAERPEGSVSTLKIQRTQQEDSAVYLCASSRGLAGGPSTGELFFGEGSRLTVL.

The rearrangement joins TRBV20-1 to TRBJ2-1; D call uncertain. The CDR3 runs 13 residues. Germline values: CDR1 DFQATT, CDR2 SNEGSKA (reference sequence). V gave up 3 bases and J gave up 7 bases, with 13 bases separating them. CDR3 coding DNA: TGCAGTGCTAGGGGTCAGACTCTGAATGAGCAGTTCTTC. Translated: CSARGQTLNEQFF.

This chain links TRBV7-2 with TRBJ2-3; 7 positions agree with TRBD2. Germline V gene data show CDR1 as SGHTA and CDR2 as FQGNSA. The V segment lost 1 base and the J segment 15 bases; nucleotides outside the gene matches: 4. The CDR3 runs to 11 residues. CDR3 nucleotide sequence: TGTGCCAGCAGCTTAGGGACTAGAGCATATTTT. Translation gives CASSLGTRAYF.

The chain recombines TRBV10-3 with TRBJ2-3, with 11 bases fitting TRBD2. V was pared by 3 bases and J by 6 bases, with 11 bases of the junction left unmatched. The CDR3 is 17 amino acids. Germline lookup yields CDR1 ENHRY and CDR2 SYGVKD. The CDR3 DNA sequence: TGTGCCATCAGTGATAGGTTAGCGGGAGGGCCAGGGGATACGCAGTATTTT. It translates to CAISDRLAGGPGDTQYF.

The table lists this clonotype with a few counts. The chain couples TRBV18 to TRBJ1-4; D not certain. CDR3 size: 13 residues. Germline CDR1 and CDR2: KGHSH and LQKENI. The V and J ends lost 1 base and 6 bases respectively, with 6 bases between them. The CDR3 sequence is CASSPRVDEKLFF. The CDR3 DNA sequence: TGTGCCAGCTCACCACGAGTGGATGAAAAACTGTTTTTT.

This clonotype was observed a handful of times. The rearrangement links TRBV7-2 to TRBJ2-2; D is undetermined. This CDR3 is 14 amino acids long. Germline lookup yields CDR1 SGHTA and CDR2 FQGNSA. With 5 bases removed from V and 5 bases from J, the gap between germline ends came to 12 bases. CDR3: CASSRSTWTGELFF. In nucleotides, the CDR3 is TGTGCCAGCAGCCGAAGTACGTGGACCGGGGAGCTGTTTTTT.

This clonotype has just a few counts. This chain links TRBV7-9 with TRBJ1-6; no reliable D call. Germline V gene sequence: CDR1 SEHNR, CDR2 FQNEAQ (reference sequence). The CDR3 is 12 residues long. Trimming pared 1 base from V and 9 bases from J, leaving 4 bases between. CDR3 region: CASSLGRSPLHF. As DNA, the CDR3 is TGTGCCAGCAGCTTAGGGCGTTCACCCCTCCACTTT.

This clonotype has at least ten counts. The V gene is TRBV7-2, the J gene TRBJ2-3, with D perhaps TRBD2 (6 bases). The CDR3 has 15 amino acids. V dropped 5 bases and J dropped 4 bases, with 16 bases sitting between them. Germline V lookup: CDR1 SGHTA, CDR2 FQGNSA. The DNA of the CDR3 is TGTGCCAGCAGCCCCCAGTCGGGGGAAGCAGATACGCAGTATTTT. It codes for CASSPQSGEADTQYF.

There are a few counts of this clonotype. V and J are TRBV18 and TRBJ2-1; TRBD1 is a possible D gene (6 bases). In germline, CDR1 is KGHSH, CDR2 LQKENI. V dropped 4 bases and J dropped 6 bases, with 10 bases sitting between them. CDR3 length equals 13 residues. The CDR3 nucleotides read TGTGCCAGCTCACGTACAGGGTTCAATGAGCAGTTCTTC. Translation gives CASSRTGFNEQFF.

This clonotype was picked up a small number of times. The chain couples TRBV7-2 to TRBJ2-3; 8 bases match TRBD2. The CDR3 loop spans 17 amino acids. Germline-derived CDR1 and CDR2 are SGHTA and FQGNSA. Trimming took 0 bases from V and 4 from J; bases not matched to a gene: 9. The CDR3 bases are TGTGCCAGCAGCTTAGCTATTACACGGGGGGGGGCAGATACGCAGTATTTT. Amino acids: CASSLAITRGGADTQYF.

The chain recombines TRBV12-3 or TRBV12-4 with TRBJ1-1; D gene unclear. V was shortened by 8 bases and J by 0 bases, with 7 bases between the two germline ends. The CDR3 has 12 residues. CDR3 protein: CASGRLNTEAFF. CDR3 sequence (DNA): TGTGCCAGCGGACGCCTGAACACTGAAGCTTTCTTT.

The chain carries TRBV11-3 and TRBJ2-1, with TRBD2 matching 11 bases. V was clipped by 5 bases and J by 4 bases; unmatched bases: 7. There are 16 residues in the CDR3. Germline CDR1 SGHNT, CDR2 YENEEA. The CDR3 reads CASSQLAGAGYNEQFF. The CDR3 DNA is TGTGCCAGCAGCCAACTAGCGGGAGCTGGTTACAATGAGCAGTTCTTC.

This clonotype came up a few times. The chain links TRBV3-1 to TRBJ2-3, with TRBD1 matching 10 bases. The CDR3 covers 17 residues. V trimming: 3 bases; J trimming: 6 bases; junction bases outside the gene matches: 12. CDR1 is LGHDT and CDR2 is YNNKEL in the germline V gene (reference sequence). CDR3 in DNA: TGTGCCAGCAGCCAGTGGACAGGGGGAATGTGGTCGGATACGCAGTATTTT. Its protein is CASSQWTGGMWSDTQYF.

This clonotype was counted at least ten times. This rearrangement joins TRBV5-1 to TRBJ1-5, with unresolved D. V lost 1 base and J lost 7, with 15 bases in between. The V gene's germline CDR1 is SGHRS and CDR2 YFSETQ. CDR3 length: 15 amino acids. The CDR3 here is CASSLILGGKQPQHF. In DNA form, the CDR3 reads TGCGCCAGCAGCTTGATTCTTGGAGGGAAACAGCCCCAGCATTTT.

J is TRBJ2-1 and V is TRBV27; D possibly uses TRBD1 or TRBD2 (7 bases each). The V and J ends lost 3 bases and 4 bases respectively, with 16 bases between them. The germline V gene encodes CDR1 MNHEY and CDR2 SMNVEV (reference sequence). The CDR3 sequence is 16 residues long. For the CDR3, the DNA is TGTGCCAGCAGTTTGGAGCGGGACAGCTCTTACAATGAGCAGTTCTTC. Its protein is CASSLERDSSYNEQFF.

The gene calls are TRBV3-1 and TRBJ2-1; D gene uncertain. With 2 bases removed from V and 4 bases from J, the gap between germline ends came to 9 bases. The CDR3 length is 14 residues. Per germline, CDR1 LGHDT and CDR2 YNNKEL (reference sequence). The DNA of the CDR3 is TGTGCCAGCAGCCAAAACGGCGGATACAATGAGCAGTTCTTC. Amino acid sequence: CASSQNGGYNEQFF.